The 13 T cell receptor beta chains reported below all come from one sample, sequenced in a study of naive and memory T cell subsets. Two oligonucleotides, mixed equimolar, formed the beta constant-region primer covering TRBC1 and TRBC2. The ligated cDNA underwent four PCR rounds using SP2 and nested alpha and beta constant-region primers. TCRdb itself ran the UMI-ligation and nested PCR reads through MiXCR, one entry per CDR3 protein. The sample shows about 120,000 distinct CDR3 sequences, over 30% of them seen only once. Material for sequencing was central memory CD4+ T cells from blood. The receptors were gathered from a human donor in good health.

This chain joins TRBV28 and TRBJ1-5; 10 bases map to TRBD1. The CDR3 runs 16 residues. The V gene end was trimmed by 6 bases and the J gene end by 6 bases; junction bases not matched to a gene: 11. CDR1 and CDR2 (germline): MDHEN, SYDVKM. CDR3 protein: CASRERGQGISQPQHF. Here the CDR3 DNA reads TGTGCCAGCAGAGAGCGGGGACAGGGGATTAGTCAGCCCCAGCATTTT.

This chain uses TRBV6-6 with TRBJ1-3, with TRBD1 matching over 7 bases. V dropped 6 bases and J dropped 2; count of bases not matched to a gene: 7. The CDR3 totals 15 residues. Germline values: CDR1 MNHNY, CDR2 SVGAGI (reference sequence). In nucleotides, the CDR3 is TGTGCCAGCAGGGCTGGGACAGCTACTGGAAACACCATATATTTT. As protein: CASRAGTATGNTIYF.

The CDR3: CASSRSRGDFLLFF. The DNA for the CDR3 is TGTGCCAGCAGTAGATCACGGGGAGACTTTTTGTTGTTCTTC. This rearrangement joins TRBV2 to TRBJ2-1, with a possible D match to TRBD2 (5 bases). Germline V CDR1 and CDR2: SNHLY, FYNNEI. The CDR3 has 14 residues. Trimming removed 5 bases from V and 15 bases from J, with 23 bases in between.

The genes are TRBV7-9 and TRBJ2-5, with 7 bases matching TRBD1. V lost 4 bases, J lost 1 base, and 9 bases stayed unmatched. CDR1 SEHNR and CDR2 FQNEAQ come from the germline V gene (reference sequence). The CDR3 runs to 16 residues. CDR3 DNA sequence: TGTGCCAGCAGCTGGCCCCGGGACAGCTCCCAAGAGACCCAGTACTTC. Translation gives CASSWPRDSSQETQYF.

As regards this clonotype: One junction end disagrees with the germline gene, perhaps due to a read error. The chain is built from TRBV7-9 and TRBJ2-5; D is ambiguous. CDR3 length: 14 amino acids. Per germline, CDR1 SEHNR and CDR2 FQNEAQ (reference sequence). Here the CDR3 reads CASSLAMGPQTKYF. CDR3 sequence (DNA): TGTGCCAGCAGCTTAGCGATGGGCCCGCAGACCAAGTACTTC.

The CDR3 nucleotides read TGCGCCAGCAGCCTACGATTTGGACAGCCCGAAGGGACAGATACGCAGTATTTT. It codes for CASSLRFGQPEGTDTQYF. V and J are TRBV5-1 and TRBJ2-3, with D possibly TRBD1 on 6 matching bases. Per germline, CDR1 SGHRS and CDR2 YFSETQ. This CDR3 contains 18 residues. V lost 4 bases, J lost 3 bases, and 24 bases lay in between.

The J gene is TRBJ2-3, the V gene TRBV2; D is possibly TRBD2 (6 bases). Between the trimmed V and J ends, which lost 6 bases and 3 bases, there was a span of 13 bases. The germline V gene encodes CDR1 SNHLY and CDR2 FYNNEI. The CDR3 is 14 amino acids. CDR3 DNA: TGTGCCAGCAGCCTCTTCCGGGAGACAGATACGCAGTATTTT. This translates into CASSLFRETDTQYF.

This chain links TRBV11-3 with TRBJ2-7, with D possibly TRBD1 on 6 matching bases. The CDR3 loop spans 15 amino acids. Germline loops: CDR1 SGHNT, CDR2 YENEEA. Deletions cut 5 bases from V and 3 bases from J, with 17 bases between. CDR3 DNA: TGTGCCAGCAGCCCTACAGGGCCATCTGACTACGAGCAGTACTTC. This translates into CASSPTGPSDYEQYF.

This clonotype was observed many times. This chain uses TRBV20-1 with TRBJ1-1; D may be TRBD1 (5 bases). Deletions cut 5 bases from V and 7 bases from J, with 11 bases between. Germline V CDR1 and CDR2: DFQATT, SNEGSKA (reference sequence). The CDR3 length is 11 residues. The CDR3 protein is CSAGQGFEAFF. CDR3 coding DNA: TGCAGTGCTGGCCAGGGCTTTGAAGCTTTCTTT.

This chain connects TRBV7-8 to TRBJ2-6; D tentatively reads TRBD1 or TRBD2 (5 bases each). The CDR3 has 15 amino acids. V lost 4 bases and J 1 base, leaving 8 bases between the germline ends. CDR1 and CDR2 from the germline V gene are SGHVS and FQNEAQ. CDR3: CASSSRESGANVLTF. The CDR3 DNA is TGTGCCAGCAGCTCCAGGGAGTCTGGGGCCAACGTCCTGACTTTC.

The chain carries TRBV6-5 and TRBJ1-5; possible D gene TRBD1, 6 bases. The CDR3 consists of 14 residues. Germline V gives CDR1 MNHEY, CDR2 SVGAGI. Deletions cut 5 bases from V and 2 bases from J, with 10 bases between. CDR3 coding DNA: TGTGCCAGCAGTCGGCGGACAGGCAATCAGCCCCAGCATTTT. Its translation: CASSRRTGNQPQHF.

The J gene is TRBJ2-7, the V gene TRBV28; tentative D call: TRBD1 (6 bases). The CDR3 is 13 residues long. Germline lookup yields CDR1 MDHEN and CDR2 SYDVKM. V lost 7 bases, J lost 5 bases, and 15 bases lay in between. The CDR3 here is CASTSTGDNEQYF. Written as DNA, the CDR3 is TGTGCCAGCACCAGTACCGGGGACAACGAGCAGTACTTC. Together with reference TRBV28 and TRBJ2-7, the CDR3 gives the full variable domain: DVKVTQSSRYLVKRTGEKVFLECVQDMDHENMFWYRQDPGLGLRLIYFSYDVKMKEKGDIPEGYSVSREKKERFSLILESASTNQTSMYLCASTSTGDNEQYFGPGTRLTVT.

This clonotype was recorded a few times. The V gene is TRBV5-6, the J gene TRBJ2-3; 13 bases fit TRBD2. The junction had 6 bases not matched to a gene; V was cut back by 4 bases and J by 4 bases. The CDR3 loop spans 16 amino acids. CDR1 and CDR2 from the germline V gene are SGHDT and YYEEEE. CDR3 region: CASSPGTSGIADTQYF. For the CDR3, the DNA is TGTGCCAGCAGCCCGGGGACTAGCGGGATCGCAGATACGCAGTATTTT.